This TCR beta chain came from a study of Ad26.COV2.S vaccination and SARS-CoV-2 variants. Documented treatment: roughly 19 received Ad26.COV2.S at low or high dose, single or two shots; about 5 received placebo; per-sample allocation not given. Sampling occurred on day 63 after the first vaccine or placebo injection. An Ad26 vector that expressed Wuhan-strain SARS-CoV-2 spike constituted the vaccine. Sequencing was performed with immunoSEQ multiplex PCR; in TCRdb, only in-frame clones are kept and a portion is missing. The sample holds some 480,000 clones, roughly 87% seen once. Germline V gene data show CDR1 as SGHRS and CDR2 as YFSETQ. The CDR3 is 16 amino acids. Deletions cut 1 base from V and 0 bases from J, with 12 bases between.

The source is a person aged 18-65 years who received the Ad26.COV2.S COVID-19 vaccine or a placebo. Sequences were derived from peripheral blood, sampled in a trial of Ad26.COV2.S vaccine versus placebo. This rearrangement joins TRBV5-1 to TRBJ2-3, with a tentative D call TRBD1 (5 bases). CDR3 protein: CASSLRVTASTDTQYF. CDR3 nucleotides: TGCGCCAGCAGCTTGCGTGTGACAGCTAGCACAGATACGCAGTATTTT.